The rows below give T cell receptor beta chains drawn from one sample of a study of CD8 T cells in ankylosing spondylitis. TCRdb itself ran the 5' RACE reads through MiXCR, one entry per CDR3 protein. The repertoire holds a few hundred thousand distinct CDR3 sequences, with 10% to 15% as singletons. Sequenced sample: blood, either unsorted or a sorted T cell fraction (not recorded which). These receptors were taken from a male donor with ankylosing spondylitis. The CDR3 runs from the conserved cysteine through the conserved F or W. A D gene is named only where the DNA matches it firmly. Clone sizes are given selectively: once, few, many, or a class where the clone is expanded.

V: TRBV19
J: TRBJ2-1
D: TRBD2
size: few
DNA: TGTGCCACCTCCCTTAGGGCTAGCGGGCTGAACGGCGGTGAGCAGTTCTTC
CDR3: CATSLRASGLNGGEQFF

V: TRBV4-2
J: TRBJ2-1
D: .
size: .
DNA: TGTGCCAGCAGCCATCGGGCGGGGTTAAGCTCCTACAATGAGCAGTTCTTC
CDR3: CASSHRAGLSSYNEQFF

V: TRBV11-2
J: TRBJ2-3
D: .
size: .
DNA: TGTGCCAGCAGCGCTCAGGGTCACACAGATACGCAGTATTTT
CDR3: CASSAQGHTDTQYF

V: TRBV5-1
J: TRBJ2-5
D: .
size: few
DNA: TGCGCCAGCAGCCTGGGAGCTGATAGAGTCCAAGAGACCCAGTACTTC
CDR3: CASSLGADRVQETQYF

V: TRBV4-1
J: TRBJ1-1
D: .
size: .
DNA: TGCGCCAGCAGCCAATTGGAGGGGCGGACTGAAGCTTTCTTT
CDR3: CASSQLEGRTEAFF

V: TRBV3-1
J: TRBJ2-1
D: TRBD2
size: few
DNA: TGTGCCAGCAGCCAAGACTCCCCCGGTAGCGGGAGTTACAATGAGCAGTTCTTC
CDR3: CASSQDSPGSGSYNEQFF

V: TRBV30
J: TRBJ2-1
D: TRBD2
size: .
DNA: TGTGCCTGGCGGGAGGACTACAATGAGCAGTTCTTC
CDR3: CAWREDYNEQFF

V: TRBV27
J: TRBJ2-7
D: .
size: few
DNA: TGTGCCAGCAGTTTATTCCCCCAGGGGTACGAGCAGTACTTC
CDR3: CASSLFPQGYEQYF

V: TRBV20-1
J: TRBJ2-6
D: .
size: .
DNA: TGCAGTGCAACACGGGGCAGGGCTCGCTCTGGGGCCAACGTCCTGACTTTC
CDR3: CSATRGRARSGANVLTF

V: TRBV20-1
J: TRBJ1-5
D: TRBD1
size: .
DNA: TGCAGTGCTTCCGTACAGGGGTCGAAGCCCCAGCATTTT
CDR3: CSASVQGSKPQHF

V: TRBV27
J: TRBJ2-7
D: .
size: few
DNA: TGTGCCAGCAGTTTCGGGCTAGCCGAGAGTGAGCAGTACTTC
CDR3: CASSFGLAESEQYF

V: TRBV7-2
J: TRBJ2-1
D: .
size: .
DNA: TGTGCCAGCAGACCTACCTCGGCTAGTTATGAGCAGTTCTTC
CDR3: CASRPTSASYEQFF

V: TRBV5-1
J: TRBJ2-7
D: TRBD2
size: few
DNA: TGCGCCAGCAGCCAAGCGGGAGGAGGGACCTACGAGCAGTACTTC
CDR3: CASSQAGGGTYEQYF

V: TRBV18
J: TRBJ2-2
D: .
size: .
DNA: TGTGCCAGCTCACGCCCTGGGGAGCTGTTTTTT
CDR3: CASSRPGELFF

V: TRBV3-1
J: TRBJ1-5
D: TRBD1
size: few
DNA: TGTGCCAGCAGCCAAGGGACAGGGGACAATCAGCCCCAGCATTTT
CDR3: CASSQGTGDNQPQHF

V: TRBV4-1
J: TRBJ2-2
D: TRBD2
size: .
DNA: TGCGCCAGCAGCCATCTAGCGGGAGCGCTCACCGGGGAGCTGTTTTTT
CDR3: CASSHLAGALTGELFF

V: TRBV5-8
J: TRBJ2-1
D: .
size: few
DNA: TGTGCCAGCAGCTCTTACTCCGGGACTCTCAACAATGAGCAGTTCTTC
CDR3: CASSSYSGTLNNEQFF

V: TRBV29-1
J: TRBJ2-2
D: TRBD1
size: .
DNA: TGCAGCGTTAGGGGGCCGCGGGACACCGGGGAGCTGTTTTTT
CDR3: CSVRGPRDTGELFF

V: TRBV12-3/TRBV12-4
J: TRBJ1-5
D: .
size: .
DNA: TGTGCCAGCAGTTATGATCATCAGCCCCAGCATTTT
CDR3: CASSYDHQPQHF

V: TRBV12-3/TRBV12-4
J: TRBJ2-1
D: TRBD1
size: many
DNA: TGTGCCAGCAGTTTCGGGACAGGTTCCTACAATGAGCAGTTCTTC
CDR3: CASSFGTGSYNEQFF

V: TRBV7-2
J: TRBJ2-7
D: TRBD1
size: .
DNA: TGTGCCAGCAGCGCGACTGGGCGGGACAGGGGTCCCCTGTACTTC
CDR3: CASSATGRDRGPLYF

V: TRBV7-2
J: TRBJ1-2
D: .
size: few
DNA: TGTGCCAGCAGCTTAGTTGGTGAGCTTAACTATGGCTACACCTTC
CDR3: CASSLVGELNYGYTF

V: TRBV5-5
J: TRBJ1-5
D: .
size: .
DNA: TGTGCCAGCAGCTATCAGGGCGGAGGCAATCAGCCCCAGCATTTT
CDR3: CASSYQGGGNQPQHF

V: TRBV7-2
J: TRBJ1-2
D: TRBD1
size: .
DNA: TGTGCCAGCAGCCTCCGGGGACAGGTTTATGGCTACACCTTC
CDR3: CASSLRGQVYGYTF

V: TRBV5-6
J: TRBJ2-2
D: .
size: .
DNA: TGTGCCAGCAGCTTGGGTACGGGAATCGACACCGGGGAGCTGTTTTTT
CDR3: CASSLGTGIDTGELFF

V: TRBV7-8
J: TRBJ2-7
D: .
size: few
DNA: TGTGCCAGCAGCTTAGCCCCTGACTACGAGCAGTACTTC
CDR3: CASSLAPDYEQYF

V: TRBV6-5
J: TRBJ2-1
D: TRBD1
size: few
DNA: TGTGCCAGCAGTTACTCGAGGACAGGGGGCGATGAGCAGTTCTTC
CDR3: CASSYSRTGGDEQFF

V: TRBV24-1
J: TRBJ2-1
D: TRBD2
size: few
DNA: TGTGCCACCAGTGATTTAGTGGCGGGAGGGGATAATGAGCAGTTCTTC
CDR3: CATSDLVAGGDNEQFF

V: TRBV11-2
J: TRBJ1-1
D: .
size: .
DNA: TGTGCCAGCAGTAAAAATTTCGGGTTGAACACTGAAGCTTTCTTT
CDR3: CASSKNFGLNTEAFF

V: TRBV10-3
J: TRBJ2-3
D: TRBD2
size: many
DNA: TGTGCCATCAGGGGTCGGGGGGCAGATACGCAGTATTTT
CDR3: CAIRGRGADTQYF

V: TRBV7-2
J: TRBJ2-1
D: TRBD1
size: few
DNA: TGTGCCAGCAGCCCCGACAGGGAAATTCGTGATGAGCAGTTCTTC
CDR3: CASSPDREIRDEQFF

V: TRBV5-1
J: TRBJ2-3
D: TRBD1
size: .
DNA: TGCGCCAGCAGCTCAAAACAGGGGTCTCCTTTAGATACGCAGTATTTT
CDR3: CASSSKQGSPLDTQYF

V: TRBV7-9
J: TRBJ1-5
D: .
size: .
DNA: TGTGCCAGCAGCTTAGTAGGGGATAATCAGCCCCAGCATTTT
CDR3: CASSLVGDNQPQHF

V: TRBV9
J: TRBJ2-1
D: .
size: .
DNA: TGTGCCAGCAGCGTAGCGTTAAGCAATGAGCAGTTCTTC
CDR3: CASSVALSNEQFF

V: TRBV14
J: TRBJ2-1
D: TRBD2
size: many
DNA: TGTGCCAGCAGCCCCCGACTAGCGGGAGAAAATGAGCAGTTCTTC
CDR3: CASSPRLAGENEQFF

V: TRBV7-8
J: TRBJ2-1
D: TRBD1
size: few
DNA: TGTGCCAGCAGCACGGGACAGCGCGATGAGCAGTTCTTC
CDR3: CASSTGQRDEQFF

V: TRBV10-3
J: TRBJ2-2
D: TRBD1
size: few
DNA: TGTGCCATCAGTGACCCGGGACAGGGGGCTACCGGGGAGCTGTTTTTT
CDR3: CAISDPGQGATGELFF

V: TRBV5-1
J: TRBJ2-1
D: TRBD1
size: .
DNA: TGCGCCAGCAGCGACGGGACAGGAATATATGAGCAGTTCTTC
CDR3: CASSDGTGIYEQFF

V: TRBV2
J: TRBJ1-1
D: TRBD1
size: .
DNA: TGTGCCAGCAGTACCGGGACAGTAGCTTTCTTT
CDR3: CASSTGTVAFF

V: TRBV29-1
J: TRBJ2-1
D: .
size: many
DNA: TGCAGCTCTCTCAGGGACCACCTGGACAATGAGCAGTTCTTC
CDR3: CSSLRDHLDNEQFF